These T cell receptor beta chains were read from a single sample in a study of identical twins. TCRdb independently ran MiXCR on the 5' RACE reads; one entry per CDR3 protein. The sample has 600,000 to 700,000 distinct CDR3 sequences, around 21% seen once. These data are also associated with another study on T cells expressing NK-cell markers.

Sequences were obtained from PBMCs. Receptor source: a woman aged 18-29 years in good health. The CDR3 runs from the conserved cysteine through the conserved F or W. A D gene is named only where the DNA matches it firmly. Rows may omit the clone size; those that give it use once, few, many or a size class.

TRBJ1-2 TRBV12-3/TRBV12-4 few - CASSSPRTNYGYTF TGTGCCAGCAGTTCGCCGAGGACTAACTATGGCTACACCTTC
TRBJ2-2 TRBV18 - TRBD2 CASSPRTSPEEELFF TGTGCCAGCTCACCGCGGACTAGCCCAGAAGAGGAGCTGTTTTTT
TRBJ2-7 TRBV9 few - CASSPLGRGGEQYF TGTGCCAGCAGCCCGCTAGGCAGGGGGGGGGAGCAGTACTTC
TRBJ2-5 TRBV20-1 - - CSASSIARHQETQYF TGCAGTGCTAGTTCAATAGCGAGACACCAAGAGACCCAGTACTTC
TRBJ2-5 TRBV4-1 - - CASSQEAELQETQYF TGCGCCAGCAGCCAAGAGGCTGAGCTTCAAGAGACCCAGTACTTC
TRBJ2-1 TRBV6-5 many - CASSKQGEQFF TGTGCCAGCAGTAAACAGGGTGAGCAGTTCTTC
TRBJ1-1 TRBV27 many - CASSFGSNTEAFF TGTGCCAGCAGTTTCGGTTCTAACACTGAAGCTTTCTTT
TRBJ2-7 TRBV30 - - CAWGQSYEQYF TGTGCCTGGGGGCAAAGCTACGAGCAGTACTTC
TRBJ1-1 TRBV5-1 few - CASSLASGEMDTEAFF TGCGCCAGCAGCTTGGCGTCAGGGGAAATGGACACTGAAGCTTTCTTT
TRBJ2-1 TRBV20-1 - TRBD2 CSASSASGTYNEQFF TGCAGTGCTAGCTCAGCTAGCGGGACTTACAATGAGCAGTTCTTC
TRBJ1-6 TRBV7-6 - - CASSLVGGRLSYNSPLHF TGTGCCAGCAGCTTAGTTGGCGGTAGACTGTCCTATAATTCACCCCTCCACTTT
TRBJ2-2 TRBV29-1 - - CSVSDFTAGELFF TGCAGCGTTTCGGACTTTACTGCCGGGGAGCTGTTTTTT
TRBJ2-7 TRBV6-1 - TRBD2 CASSGLAGGPSYEQYF TGTGCCAGCAGTGGCCTAGCGGGAGGGCCCTCTTACGAGCAGTACTTC
TRBJ2-1 TRBV29-1 - TRBD2 CSVAVSAGGVNEQFF TGCAGCGTCGCCGTAAGTGCGGGAGGAGTTAATGAGCAGTTCTTC
TRBJ2-3 TRBV18 - TRBD2 CASSPLAGTSTDTQYF TGTGCCAGCTCACCCCTAGCGGGTACTAGCACAGATACGCAGTATTTT
TRBJ1-1 TRBV29-1 - - CSVEVAGDTEAFF TGCAGCGTTGAAGTAGCGGGGGACACTGAAGCTTTCTTT
TRBJ2-1 TRBV7-7 - TRBD2 CASSPSLLAVYNEQFF TGTGCTAGCAGCCCCTCTTTACTAGCGGTATACAATGAGCAGTTCTTC
TRBJ1-1 TRBV10-3 - TRBD1 CAAGQGGTEAFF TGTGCCGCCGGACAGGGAGGCACTGAAGCTTTCTTT
TRBJ2-6 TRBV19 - - CASSPGTVKLIGANVLTF TGTGCCAGTAGTCCCGGGACCGTGAAGCTGATTGGGGCCAACGTCCTGACTTTC
TRBJ2-1 TRBV20-1 few TRBD2 CSAPGRAGANEQFF TGCAGTGCTCCCGGGAGAGCGGGAGCCAATGAGCAGTTCTTC
TRBJ2-2 TRBV4-2 many TRBD1 CASSQGQADTGELFF TGTGCCAGCAGCCAGGGACAGGCGGACACCGGGGAGCTGTTTTTT
TRBJ1-5 TRBV12-3/TRBV12-4 - - CASRKASNQPQHF TGTGCCAGCAGGAAGGCGAGCAATCAGCCCCAGCATTTT
TRBJ1-1 TRBV10-3 few TRBD1 CAIKSTGGPNTEAFF TGTGCCATCAAGTCGACAGGGGGCCCGAACACTGAAGCTTTCTTT
TRBJ2-3 TRBV12-3/TRBV12-4 - - CANTISNGSTDTQYF TGTGCCAATACCATCAGTAACGGATCCACAGATACGCAGTATTTT
TRBJ2-1 TRBV10-3 few - CAISVPGLGNEQFF TGTGCCATCAGTGTACCGGGACTGGGCAATGAGCAGTTCTTC
TRBJ2-7 TRBV7-2 - TRBD2 CASSPRTSRREQYF TGTGCCAGCAGCCCAAGGACTAGCCGTCGCGAGCAGTACTTC
TRBJ2-4 TRBV6-5 once - CASSYSDRTIAKNIQYF TGTGCCAGCAGTTACTCAGACCGGACAATAGCCAAAAACATTCAGTACTTC
TRBJ1-1 TRBV5-1 few - CASSPSRRYTEAFF TGCGCCAGCAGCCCGTCGAGGCGATACACTGAAGCTTTCTTT
TRBJ2-5 TRBV20-1 few - CSARDRMTRRTQYF TGCAGTGCTAGAGATCGGATGACTCGGCGGACCCAGTACTTC
TRBJ2-1 TRBV7-9 - - CASEGHNEQFF TGTGCCAGCGAAGGACACAATGAGCAGTTCTTC
TRBJ2-5 TRBV24-1 - - CATSDTDPMDAQYF TGTGCCACCAGTGATACGGATCCCATGGATGCCCAGTACTTC
TRBJ1-1 TRBV4-1 few - CASSQAPGRNEDAFF TGCGCCAGCAGCCAAGCCCCCGGTAGGAACGAGGATGCTTTCTTT
TRBJ2-5 TRBV5-6 few - CASSLETGVQETQYF TGTGCCAGCAGCTTGGAGACGGGGGTTCAAGAGACCCAGTACTTC
TRBJ1-1 TRBV6-4 many - CASSEVRGTEAFF TGTGCCAGCAGTGAGGTTCGGGGGACTGAAGCTTTCTTT
TRBJ2-5 TRBV9 - TRBD2 CASSATSGGFVETQYF TGTGCCAGCAGCGCGACTAGCGGGGGATTTGTGGAGACCCAGTACTTC
TRBJ2-3 TRBV6-1 few TRBD1 CASRTGDTDTQYF TGTGCCAGCAGAACAGGGGACACAGATACGCAGTATTTT
TRBJ2-2 TRBV18 - - CAGADSNTGELFF TGTGCTGGGGCGGACAGCAACACCGGGGAGCTGTTTTTT
TRBJ2-7 TRBV7-9 - - CASSLRGANNEQYF TGTGCCAGCAGCTTGCGAGGGGCGAATAACGAGCAGTACTTC
TRBJ1-5 TRBV27 few TRBD1 CASATQGAGQPQHF TGTGCCAGCGCTACCCAGGGGGCCGGTCAGCCCCAGCATTTT
TRBJ2-7 TRBV9 few - CASSVDPYEQYF TGTGCCAGCAGCGTAGACCCCTACGAGCAGTACTTC
TRBJ2-7 TRBV6-2/TRBV6-3 - - CASSYPLFVYEQYF TGTGCCAGCAGTTACCCTCTCTTCGTCTACGAGCAGTACTTC
TRBJ2-3 TRBV12-3/TRBV12-4 - - CASIARSTDTQYF TGTGCCAGCATAGCCAGGAGCACAGATACGCAGTATTTT
TRBJ2-1 TRBV5-1 few TRBD2 CASSSGLAAEQFF TGCGCCAGCAGTTCGGGACTAGCGGCGGAGCAGTTCTTC
TRBJ2-2 TRBV29-1 many - CSATPGQPLGTGELFF TGCAGCGCTACCCCTGGACAACCCCTGGGGACCGGGGAGCTGTTTTTT
TRBJ2-5 TRBV12-3/TRBV12-4 - TRBD1 CASIHRGHGETQYF TGTGCCAGCATACACAGGGGGCATGGAGAGACCCAGTACTTC
TRBJ2-5 TRBV6-1 once - CASSAGGTGGETQYF TGTGCCAGCAGTGCCGGGGGGACAGGCGGTGAGACCCAGTACTTC
TRBJ1-3 TRBV12-3/TRBV12-4 - - CASSLARLAGNTIYF TGTGCCAGCAGTTTAGCCAGGCTTGCTGGAAACACCATATATTTT
TRBJ2-5 TRBV12-3/TRBV12-4 - - CASSHTSRRETQYF TGTGCCAGCAGCCATACCTCTAGGCGGGAGACCCAGTACTTC
TRBJ2-1 TRBV12-3/TRBV12-4 few TRBD2 CASSLTGTSGGNEQFF TGTGCCAGCAGTTTAACCGGGACTAGCGGGGGCAATGAGCAGTTCTTC
TRBJ1-2 TRBV5-5 many - CASSLEGRVVFGYTF TGTGCCAGCAGCTTGGAGGGCAGGGTGGTCTTTGGCTACACCTTC